This T cell receptor beta chain appears in the sequencing data of a study of cytomegalovirus exposure and HLA in healthy donors. Generated by immunoSEQ multiplex PCR, the TCRdb table keeps only in-frame clones and is missing some. The sample lists approximately 54,000 clones; 89% were seen once. The CDR3 contains 15 residues. Trimming pared 6 bases from V and 7 bases from J, leaving 19 bases between. Germline V CDR1 and CDR2: MRHNA, SNTAGT. General study results and limits: Some public TCRs appeared in many individuals, while most sequences were rare. High sensitivity and specificity were reportedly achieved when the classifier diagnosed cytomegalovirus status. Confirmation was obtained in vitro that a few CMV-associated chains are specific for CMV antigens.

As to this clone: The target antigen is unknown.

This clonotype originated in a woman younger than 35 in good health and CMV-seropositive. Sequenced sample: PBMCs. The rearrangement joins TRBV6-4 to TRBJ2-1; no clear D gene. The CDR3 DNA sequence: TGTGCCAGCAGGAAGGAGCCCGAAGCGTATAATGAGCAGTTCTTC. Protein sequence: CASRKEPEAYNEQFF.